A selection of T cell receptor beta chains follows, all from one sample in a study of a mutant IDH1 vaccine in newly diagnosed glioma. No antigen has been identified for these receptors. Profiled with immunoSEQ multiplex PCR; TCRdb holds only in-frame clones, not every one. The data hold about 53,000 clones, with 84% observed a single time. Sequencing used PBMCs, obtained from a glioma patient whose treatment included an IDH1 peptide vaccine. Receptor source: a woman between 50 and 59 years old with glioma. CDR3s include the opening cysteine and the closing phenylalanine or tryptophan. Each record gives: J gene, V gene, D gene, clone size, CDR3 protein, CDR3 DNA. A D gene is named only where the DNA matches it firmly. Clone size is given for some rows only: seen once, a few or many times, or a class if the clone is expanded.

J: TRBJ1-6
V: TRBV28
D: TRBD1
size: -
CDR3: CASGTTGGNSPLHF
DNA: TGTGCCAGCGGTACCACAGGGGGTAATTCACCCCTCCACTTT

J: TRBJ1-4
V: TRBV5-1
D: TRBD1
size: -
CDR3: CASSFSGQGGEKLFF
DNA: TGCGCCAGCAGCTTCTCCGGACAGGGTGGTGAAAAACTGTTTTTT

J: TRBJ2-2
V: TRBV9
D: -
size: -
CDR3: CASSVARQPGELFF
DNA: TGTGCCAGCAGCGTAGCTCGGCAACCCGGGGAGCTGTTTTTT

J: TRBJ1-2
V: TRBV14
D: -
size: -
CDR3: CASSQRRGIVSYTF
DNA: TGTGCCAGCAGCCAGCGTAGGGGGATCGTAAGCTACACCTTC

J: TRBJ2-5
V: TRBV7-9
D: TRBD1
size: -
CDR3: CASSLGFGTGGLQETQYF
DNA: TGTGCCAGCAGCTTAGGTTTCGGGACAGGGGGCCTCCAAGAGACCCAGTACTTC

J: TRBJ1-1
V: TRBV9
D: -
size: -
CDR3: CASSVVADNTEAFF
DNA: TGTGCCAGCAGCGTAGTAGCAGATAACACTGAAGCTTTCTTT

J: TRBJ1-1
V: TRBV7-9
D: -
size: -
CDR3: CASSLVDGYTEAFF
DNA: TGTGCCAGCAGCTTAGTTGATGGATACACTGAAGCTTTCTTT

J: TRBJ1-1
V: TRBV30
D: -
size: -
CDR3: CAWSGNAGTEAFF
DNA: TGTGCCTGGAGTGGAAACGCGGGCACTGAAGCTTTCTTT

J: TRBJ1-3
V: TRBV30
D: -
size: -
CDR3: CAWVKGSSGNTIYF
DNA: TGTGCCTGGGTGAAAGGTAGCTCTGGAAACACCATATATTTT

J: TRBJ2-7
V: TRBV4-1
D: -
size: -
CDR3: CASSPRGGSYEQYF
DNA: TGCGCCAGCAGCCCCAGGGGAGGGTCCTACGAGCAGTACTTC

J: TRBJ1-2
V: TRBV27
D: -
size: -
CDR3: CASSLNRRTNYGYTF
DNA: TGTGCCAGCAGTTTAAATCGTAGAACTAACTATGGCTACACCTTC

J: TRBJ2-7
V: TRBV6-1
D: TRBD2
size: -
CDR3: CASVGGSFYEQYF
DNA: TGTGCCAGTGTGGGGGGGTCGTTTTACGAGCAGTACTTC

J: TRBJ1-4
V: TRBV7-2
D: TRBD1
size: -
CDR3: CASSLFPQGGEKLFF
DNA: TGTGCCAGCAGCTTATTTCCACAGGGGGGCGAAAAACTGTTTTTT

J: TRBJ1-2
V: TRBV7-9
D: -
size: -
CDR3: CASSFGLYGYTF
DNA: TGTGCCAGCAGCTTTGGTCTTTATGGCTACACCTTC

J: TRBJ2-1
V: TRBV7-3
D: TRBD2
size: -
CDR3: CASSLYPSGGSSSYNEQFF
DNA: TGTGCCAGCAGCTTATATCCTAGCGGGGGGTCCAGCTCCTACAATGAGCAGTTCTTC

J: TRBJ1-1
V: TRBV9
D: -
size: -
CDR3: CASSVGAGPEAFF
DNA: TGTGCCAGCAGCGTAGGAGCAGGACCCGAAGCTTTCTTT

J: TRBJ2-2
V: TRBV5-4
D: -
size: once
CDR3: CASSFGGVSRELFF
DNA: TGTGCCAGCAGCTTCGGAGGGGTCAGCCGGGAGCTGTTTTTT

J: TRBJ1-1
V: TRBV5-1
D: -
size: few
CDR3: CASSLTGLNTEAFF
DNA: TGCGCCAGCAGCTTGACAGGACTGAACACTGAAGCTTTCTTT

J: TRBJ2-2
V: TRBV5-8
D: -
size: -
CDR3: CASSLGTQNTGELFF
DNA: TGTGCCAGCAGCTTGGGGACCCAGAACACCGGGGAGCTGTTTTTT

J: TRBJ1-1
V: TRBV5-1
D: TRBD1
size: -
CDR3: CASSWGQGGSAEAFF
DNA: TGCGCCAGCAGCTGGGGACAGGGAGGAAGCGCTGAAGCTTTCTTT

J: TRBJ2-2
V: TRBV27
D: -
size: once
CDR3: CASSSTTGTGELFF
DNA: TGTGCCAGCAGTTCAACCACGGGCACCGGGGAGCTGTTTTTT

J: TRBJ1-2
V: TRBV11-2
D: -
size: -
CDR3: CASTQTNYGYTF
DNA: TGTGCCAGCACCCAAACTAACTATGGCTACACCTTC